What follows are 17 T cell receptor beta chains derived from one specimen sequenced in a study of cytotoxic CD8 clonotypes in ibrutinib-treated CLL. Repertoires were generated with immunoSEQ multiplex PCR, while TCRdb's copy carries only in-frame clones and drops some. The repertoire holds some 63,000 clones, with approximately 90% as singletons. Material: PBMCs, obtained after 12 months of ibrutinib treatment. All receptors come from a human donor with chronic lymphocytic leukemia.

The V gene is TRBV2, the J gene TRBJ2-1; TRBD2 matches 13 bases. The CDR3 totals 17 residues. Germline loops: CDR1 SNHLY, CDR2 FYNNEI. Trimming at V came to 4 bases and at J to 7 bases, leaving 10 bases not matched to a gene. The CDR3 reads CASSVGFGLAGENEQFF. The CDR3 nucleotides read TGTGCCAGCAGTGTAGGGTTCGGACTAGCGGGAGAAAATGAGCAGTTCTTC.

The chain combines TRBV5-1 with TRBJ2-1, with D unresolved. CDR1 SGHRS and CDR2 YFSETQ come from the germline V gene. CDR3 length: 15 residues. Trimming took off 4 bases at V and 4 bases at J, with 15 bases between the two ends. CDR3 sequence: CASSLTDSTYNEQFF. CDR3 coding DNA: TGCGCCAGCAGCCTTACAGACTCAACTTACAATGAGCAGTTCTTC.

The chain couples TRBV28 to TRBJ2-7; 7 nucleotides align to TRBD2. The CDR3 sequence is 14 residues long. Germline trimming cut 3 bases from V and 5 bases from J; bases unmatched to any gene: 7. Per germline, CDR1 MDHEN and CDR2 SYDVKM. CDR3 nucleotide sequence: TGTGCCAGCAGTTTCCTGGGCGGGAGCGACGAGCAGTACTTC. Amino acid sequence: CASSFLGGSDEQYF. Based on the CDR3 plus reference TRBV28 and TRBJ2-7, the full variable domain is DVKVTQSSRYLVKRTGEKVFLECVQDMDHENMFWYRQDPGLGLRLIYFSYDVKMKEKGDIPEGYSVSREKKERFSLILESASTNQTSMYLCASSFLGGSDEQYFGPGTRLTVT.

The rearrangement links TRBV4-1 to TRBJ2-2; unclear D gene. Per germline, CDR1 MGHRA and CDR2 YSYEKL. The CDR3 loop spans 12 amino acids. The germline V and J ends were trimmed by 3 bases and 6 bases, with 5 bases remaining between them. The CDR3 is CASSHSPGELFF. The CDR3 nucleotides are TGCGCCAGCAGCCATTCCCCCGGGGAGCTGTTTTTT.

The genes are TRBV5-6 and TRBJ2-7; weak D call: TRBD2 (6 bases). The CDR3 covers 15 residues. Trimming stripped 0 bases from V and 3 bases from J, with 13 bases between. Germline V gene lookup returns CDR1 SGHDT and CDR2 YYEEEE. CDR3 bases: TGTGCCAGCAGCTTGGTCCTAGCGAACTACTACGAGCAGTACTTC. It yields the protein CASSLVLANYYEQYF.

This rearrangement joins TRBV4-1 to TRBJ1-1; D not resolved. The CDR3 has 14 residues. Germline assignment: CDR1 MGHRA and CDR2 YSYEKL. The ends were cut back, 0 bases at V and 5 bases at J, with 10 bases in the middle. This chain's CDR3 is CASSQDLRRTEAFF. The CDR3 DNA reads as TGCGCCAGCAGCCAAGATCTTAGGAGGACTGAAGCTTTCTTT.

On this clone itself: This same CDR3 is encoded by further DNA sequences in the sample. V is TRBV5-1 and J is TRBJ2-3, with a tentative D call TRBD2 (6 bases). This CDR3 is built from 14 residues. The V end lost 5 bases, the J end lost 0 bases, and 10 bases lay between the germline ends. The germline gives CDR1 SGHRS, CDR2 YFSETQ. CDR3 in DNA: TGCGCCAGCAGTAGCGGACTCAGCACAGATACGCAGTATTTT. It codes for CASSSGLSTDTQYF.

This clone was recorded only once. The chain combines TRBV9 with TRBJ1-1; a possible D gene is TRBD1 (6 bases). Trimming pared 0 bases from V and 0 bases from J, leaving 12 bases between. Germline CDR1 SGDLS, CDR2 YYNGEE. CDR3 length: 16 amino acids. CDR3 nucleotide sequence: TGTGCCAGCAGCGTAGCTGGGGGCGGAATGAACACTGAAGCTTTCTTT. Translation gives CASSVAGGGMNTEAFF. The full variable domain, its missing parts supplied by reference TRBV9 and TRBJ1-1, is DSGVTQTPKHLITATGQRVTLRCSPRSGDLSVYWYQQSLDQGLQFLIQYYNGEERAKGNILERFSAQQFPDLHSELNLSSLELGDSALYFCASSVAGGGMNTEAFFGQGTRLTVV.

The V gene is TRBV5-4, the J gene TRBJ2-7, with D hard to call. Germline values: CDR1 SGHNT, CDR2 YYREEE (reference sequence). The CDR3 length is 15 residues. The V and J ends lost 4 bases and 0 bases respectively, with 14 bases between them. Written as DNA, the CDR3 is TGTGCCAGCAGCGAAGACCCTTACAGCTCCTACGAGCAGTACTTC. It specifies CASSEDPYSSYEQYF.

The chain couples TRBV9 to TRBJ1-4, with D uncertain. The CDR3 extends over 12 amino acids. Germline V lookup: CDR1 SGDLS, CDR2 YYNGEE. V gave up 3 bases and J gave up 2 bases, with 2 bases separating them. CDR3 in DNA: TGTGCCAGCAGCGCGACTAATGAAAAACTGTTTTTT. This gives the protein CASSATNEKLFF.

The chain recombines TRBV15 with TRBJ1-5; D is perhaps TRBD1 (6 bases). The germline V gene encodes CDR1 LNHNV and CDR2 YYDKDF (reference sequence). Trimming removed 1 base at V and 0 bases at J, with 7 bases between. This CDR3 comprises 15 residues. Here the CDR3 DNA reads TGTGCCACCAGCAGAGGGACAGTTAGCAATCAGCCCCAGCATTTT. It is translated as CATSRGTVSNQPQHF.

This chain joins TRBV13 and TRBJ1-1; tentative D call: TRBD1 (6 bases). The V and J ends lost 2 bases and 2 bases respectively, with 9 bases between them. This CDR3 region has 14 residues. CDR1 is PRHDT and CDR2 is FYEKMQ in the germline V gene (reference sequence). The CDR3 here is CASSLRTENTEAFF. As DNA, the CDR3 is TGTGCCAGCAGCTTAAGGACAGAAAACACTGAAGCTTTCTTT.

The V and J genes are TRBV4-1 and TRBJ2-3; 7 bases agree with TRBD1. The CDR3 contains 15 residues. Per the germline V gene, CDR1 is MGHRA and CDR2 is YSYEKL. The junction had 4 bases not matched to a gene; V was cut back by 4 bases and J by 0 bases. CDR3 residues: CASSLRQGSTDTQYF. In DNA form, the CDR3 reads TGCGCCAGCAGCCTTCGACAGGGTAGCACAGATACGCAGTATTTT.

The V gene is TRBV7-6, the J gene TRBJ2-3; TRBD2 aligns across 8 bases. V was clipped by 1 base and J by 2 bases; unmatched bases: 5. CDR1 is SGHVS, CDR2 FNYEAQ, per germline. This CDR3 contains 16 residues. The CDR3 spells CASSLGVSGTTDTQYF. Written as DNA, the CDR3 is TGTGCCAGCAGCTTAGGGGTTAGCGGGACCACAGATACGCAGTATTTT.

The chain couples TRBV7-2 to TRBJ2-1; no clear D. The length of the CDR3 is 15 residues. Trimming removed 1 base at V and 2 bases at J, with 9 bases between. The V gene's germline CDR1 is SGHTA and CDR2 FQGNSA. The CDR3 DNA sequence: TGTGCCAGCAGCTTAGAGGCTAGGGCCTACAATGAGCAGTTCTTC. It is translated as CASSLEARAYNEQFF.

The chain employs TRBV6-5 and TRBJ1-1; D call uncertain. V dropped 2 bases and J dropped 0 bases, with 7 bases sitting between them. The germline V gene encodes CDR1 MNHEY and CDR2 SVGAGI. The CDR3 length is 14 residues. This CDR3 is CASSYGRMNTEAFF. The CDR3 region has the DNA TGTGCCAGCAGTTACGGTCGGATGAACACTGAAGCTTTCTTT.

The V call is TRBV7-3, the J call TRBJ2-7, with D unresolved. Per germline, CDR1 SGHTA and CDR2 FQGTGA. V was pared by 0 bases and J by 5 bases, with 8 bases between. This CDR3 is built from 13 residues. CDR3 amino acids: CASSLTPSDEQYF. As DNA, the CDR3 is TGTGCCAGCAGCTTAACGCCAAGCGACGAGCAGTACTTC.